This T cell receptor (beta chain) comes out of a study of T cells after yellow fever vaccination (dated by TCRdb to about 2019). Turning to the overall study: The SMART-Seq v4 Ultra Low Input RNA kit was used to prepare libraries from fractions with low cell numbers. To track T-cell clones before and after primary and booster YFV17D yellow fever vaccination, bulk TCR alpha and beta repertoires were sequenced longitudinally. Two healthy male donors, one aged 18 to 30 and one aged 30 to 40 years, were included in the cohort. Blood was collected at multiple timepoints before and after primary and secondary immunization, and bulk PBMC replicates and cell subsets were isolated. Overall study results and their limits: Most clones expanded after primary vaccination (96% of CD4 and roughly 90% of CD8) were re-detected after the booster, suggesting that broad memory maintenance occurred. Computational filtering was required because FACS-sorted repertoires could contain abundant contaminating clonotypes from the bulk population. The secondary T-cell response was weaker than the primary response but faster, peaking on day 5 instead of day 15. A small share of clonotypes occurred in both CD4 and CD8 compartments, likely arising from convergent recombination. Only a couple of donors were included in the study, so the extent to which the findings can be generalized is limited.

According to the study, the label for this sample's treatment or condition signals: live attenuated yellow fever vaccine strain. At each blood-draw timepoint, two biological replicates of bulk PBMCs were collected. A standard Ficoll-Paque protocol was used to isolate PBMCs from peripheral blood. TriZol was used to extract RNA from bulk PBMCs, from CD4 and CD8 fractions, and from dextramer-positive and dextramer-negative fractions. Synthesis of TCR cDNA relied on 5'RACE template switching, a step that introduced a universal primer site along with unique molecular identifiers. Priming for cDNA synthesis came from both the TCR alpha and TCR beta constant segments. Library amplification used two PCR steps, and the second PCR step added sample barcodes and sequencing adapters. Sequencing of libraries was done on Illumina HiSeq 2500 (2x100 bp) or NovaSeq (2x150 bp). Under the source paper's analysis protocol: MIGEC was used to demultiplex reads and collapse the reads into UMI consensus sequences, and MiXCR was used for V(D)J alignment. Clonotypes responding to the vaccine were identified with edgeR on replicate PBMC samples, with the criteria of FDR below 0.01 and a log2 fold change above 5 up to day 15. CD4 or CD8 identity was assigned to each bulk clonotype according to whether the clonotype was present at higher abundance in the sequenced CD4 repertoire or the sequenced CD8 repertoire. In-frame beta chains were kept once TCRdb had trimmed the public reads at Q25 with fastp and called clones with MiXCR. Under each unique CDR3 protein, matching rows form one entry showing the most common genes and DNA. The V and J calls, along with clone size, are taken from TCRdb and not from the paper's own processing. The sample table contains roughly 300,000 distinct CDR3 sequences; only one count was recorded for roughly 7.5% of them. Clones ranked in the top ten supply around 17% of the sample.

This clonotype has a handful of counts. Its target antigen remains unknown. Germline and junction disagree at one end, which may indicate a read error. The cysteine opens and the phenylalanine closes a CDR3 of 15 amino acids. Only CDR3 DNA remains: 45 bases, in frame from the first base. The CDR1 and CDR2 encoded by the germline V gene are SGHTA and FQGNSA. The sample here was PBMCs, taken approximately 47 days after the first yellow fever vaccination. The clonotype was recovered from a man between 18 and 29 years old who received the YFV17D yellow fever vaccine. Recombination connected TRBV7-2 to TRBJ2-3, and 12 junctional nucleotides match TRBD2. The CDR3 sequence is CASSLAGGPTDTQYF. The DNA sequence is TGTGCCAGCAGCCTAGCGGGGGGGCCCACAGATACGCAGTATTTT. The full variable domain, with segments outside the CDR3 supplied by the reference TRBV7-2 and TRBJ2-3 proteins, appears as GAGVSQSPSNKVTEKGKDVELRCDPISGHTALYWYRQSLGQGLEFLIYFQGNSAPDKSGLPSDRFSAERTGGSVSTLTIQRTQQEDSAVYLCASSLAGGPTDTQYFGPGTRLTVL.